The 8 T cell receptor beta chains reported below all come from one sample, sequenced in a study of blood T cell repertoires in COVID-19. Sequencing was performed with immunoSEQ multiplex PCR; in TCRdb, only in-frame clones are kept and a portion is missing. The data show fewer than 350,000 clones, 65% to 90% seen once. The sequenced sample was peripheral blood. The receptor source for this set is a human donor in a cohort sampled during active COVID-19.

Ten or more counts support this clone. The sample carries other DNA sequences with the same CDR3. J is TRBJ1-3 and V is TRBV12-3 or TRBV12-4, with a weak D call TRBD1 (6 bases). V was shortened by 8 bases and J by 0 bases, with 8 bases between the two germline ends. The CDR3 totals 13 residues. The CDR3 protein is CASEDSSGNTIYF. The CDR3, as DNA: TGTGCCAGCGAGGACAGCTCTGGAAACACCATATATTTT.

To note about this clone: One end of the junction does not line up with germline, which may come from a read error. The V gene is TRBV27, the J gene TRBJ2-7; TRBD1 agrees at 7 bases. The germline CDR1 and CDR2 sequences are MNHEY and SMNVEV (reference sequence). The CDR3 has 14 amino acids. The CDR3 coding sequence is TGTGCCAGCAGTTTACGACAGGGTTCCTATGAGCAGTACTTC. This encodes CASSLRQGSYEQYF.

This rearrangement joins TRBV11-2 to TRBJ2-7; no definite D call. Germline assignment: CDR1 SGHAT and CDR2 FQNNGV. CDR3 length equals 14 residues. V was shortened by 0 bases and J by 4 bases, with 10 bases between the two germline ends. The CDR3 nucleotides read TGTGCCAGCAGCTTAGAACCAGGCCCATACGAGCAGTACTTC. It yields the protein CASSLEPGPYEQYF.

The chain couples TRBV10-1 to TRBJ1-1; 8 bases are a match to TRBD1. Looked up from germline, CDR1 is WNHNN and CDR2 is SYGVQD (reference sequence). The junction had 8 bases not matched to a gene; V was cut back by 6 bases and J by 5 bases. The CDR3 length is 14 residues. The CDR3 sequence is CASRPGQEKTEAFF. CDR3 DNA: TGCGCCAGCAGGCCGGGACAGGAGAAAACTGAAGCTTTCTTT.

The chain employs TRBV25-1 and TRBJ2-2; 10 bases fit TRBD1. The CDR3 has 13 residues. V lost 8 bases and J lost 6; bases outside the gene matches: 3. Germline loops: CDR1 MGHDK, CDR2 SYGVNS. CDR3 sequence (DNA): TGTGCCAGCGGGGACAGGGGTTCCGGGGAGCTGTTTTTT. This encodes CASGDRGSGELFF.

This chain connects TRBV10-3 to TRBJ2-1; tentatively, D is TRBD2 (5 bases). Looked up from germline, CDR1 is ENHRY and CDR2 is SYGVKD. V lost 5 bases, J lost 5 bases, and 7 bases lay in between. The CDR3 consists of 12 residues. The CDR3 here is CAISQLDNEQFF. CDR3 bases: TGTGCCATCAGTCAACTAGACAATGAGCAGTTCTTC.

V and J are TRBV27 and TRBJ1-2; no definite D call. Trimming shortened V by 4 bases and J by 0 bases, and 12 bases separated the two germline ends. This CDR3 contains 15 residues. Germline CDR1 is MNHEY and CDR2 is SMNVEV (reference sequence). CDR3 coding DNA: TGTGCCAGCAGTTCTGTAGAGGAAGCTAACTATGGCTACACCTTC. Translated: CASSSVEEANYGYTF.

The CDR3 sequence is CASSRTGQSYEQYF. Here the CDR3 DNA reads TGTGCCAGCAGCCGAACGGGACAGTCCTACGAGCAGTACTTC. This chain uses TRBV9 with TRBJ2-7; 7 positions match TRBD1. Per germline, CDR1 SGDLS and CDR2 YYNGEE. Germline trimming cut 4 bases from V and 1 base from J; bases unmatched to any gene: 5. This CDR3 region has 14 residues.